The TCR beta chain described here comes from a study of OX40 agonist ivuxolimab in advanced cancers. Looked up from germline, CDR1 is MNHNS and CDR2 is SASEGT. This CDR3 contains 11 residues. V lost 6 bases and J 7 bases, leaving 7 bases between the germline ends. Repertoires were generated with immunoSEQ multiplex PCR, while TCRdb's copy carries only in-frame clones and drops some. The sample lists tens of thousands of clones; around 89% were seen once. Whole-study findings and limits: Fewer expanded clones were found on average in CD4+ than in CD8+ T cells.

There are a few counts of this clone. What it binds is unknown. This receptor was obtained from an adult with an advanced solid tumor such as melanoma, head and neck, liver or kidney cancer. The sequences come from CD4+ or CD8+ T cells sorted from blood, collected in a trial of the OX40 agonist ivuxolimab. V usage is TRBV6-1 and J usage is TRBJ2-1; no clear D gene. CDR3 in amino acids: CASRVRNEQFF. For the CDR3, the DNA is TGTGCCAGCAGGGTGAGAAATGAGCAGTTCTTC.